Sequencing of this T cell receptor beta chain was carried out in a study of identical twins. General study points: Twin pairs had excess sharing that was weaker in beta out-of-frame sequences.

Germline V gene lookup returns CDR1 SGHDT and CDR2 YYEEEE. The V and J ends lost 3 bases and 9 bases, in that order; junction bases with no gene match: 1. The CDR3 is 12 amino acids. Worth noting for this clonotype: Its antigen is not known.

Using its own MiXCR run on the 5' RACE reads, TCRdb lists one record per CDR3 protein. The sample holds 500,000 to 650,000 distinct CDR3 sequences; just over 7% are singletons and the top ten take approximately 1.5%. These sequences were also reported in another study, on yellow fever vaccine responses in identical twins. That investigation notes: It has been reported that, in twins, the vaccine T cell response seemed partly convergent and partly personalized.

This receptor was obtained from a young woman in good health. Source material: PBMCs. J is TRBJ2-1 and V is TRBV5-6; 9 nucleotides align to TRBD1. This CDR3 reads CASSWTGVEQFF. The CDR3 DNA follows: TGTGCCAGCAGCTGGACAGGGGTTGAGCAGTTCTTC.